The 14 T cell receptor beta chains reported below all come from one sample, sequenced in a study of CD8+CD57+ T cells in acquired aplastic anemia. Profiling that covered TCR beta VDJ and CDR3 relied on genomic DNA as its template. A single record per CDR3 protein comes from TCRdb applying MiXCR to the reads. This sample yields 35,000 to 45,000 distinct CDR3 sequences, of which around 82% are seen a single time; about 23% belongs to the top ten. The specimen sequenced was sorted CD4+, CD8+, or CD8+CD57+ T cells (not recorded which) from PBMCs. These receptors originate from a human donor in good health, serving as a control.

This clonotype was found a few times. The V and J genes are TRBV9 and TRBJ2-7; 7 nucleotides line up with TRBD1. The CDR3 length is 14 residues. The V gene end was trimmed by 4 bases and the J gene end by 2 bases; junction bases not matched to a gene: 6. Germline V CDR1 and CDR2: SGDLS, YYNGEE. The CDR3 region is CASSPPGTAYEQYF. In DNA form, the CDR3 reads TGTGCCAGCAGCCCACCAGGGACAGCCTACGAGCAGTACTTC.

The V and J genes are TRBV7-9 and TRBJ2-5; a possible D gene is TRBD1 (7 bases). The CDR3 consists of 14 residues. Germline CDR1 SEHNR, CDR2 FQNEAQ (reference sequence). The ends were cut back, 5 bases at V and 5 bases at J, with 15 bases in the middle. The CDR3 region has the DNA TGTGCCAGCAGCCCAGGGGGGAGCGGGGAGACCCAGTACTTC. This gives the protein CASSPGGSGETQYF.

The J gene is TRBJ1-2, the V gene TRBV19; D is unclear. The CDR3 loop spans 14 amino acids. V shed 3 bases and J shed 5 bases, with 13 bases lying between them. From germline, CDR1 is LNHDA and CDR2 SQIVND (reference sequence). The CDR3 DNA sequence: TGTGCCAGTAGTATTACGATCCAAGATTATGGCTACACCTTC. Protein product: CASSITIQDYGYTF.

DNA of the CDR3: TGTGCCATCAGGAGGGGACTATACAATGAGCAGTTCTTC. Translation: CAIRRGLYNEQFF. This sequence joins TRBV10-3 and TRBJ2-1; TRBD2 agrees at 7 bases. V trimming: 6 bases; J trimming: 4 bases; junction bases outside the gene matches: 3. This CDR3 contains 13 residues. Germline loops: CDR1 ENHRY, CDR2 SYGVKD.

This clonotype appeared once. The V gene is TRBV15, the J gene TRBJ2-7; D remains ambiguous. The CDR3 has 14 amino acids. Deletions cut 3 bases from V and 1 base from J, with 10 bases between. Germline V CDR1 and CDR2: LNHNV, YYDKDF (reference sequence). The CDR3 sequence is CATSSLGGSYEQYF. CDR3 coding DNA: TGTGCCACCAGCAGCTTGGGCGGTTCCTACGAGCAGTACTTC.

The chain carries TRBV2 and TRBJ1-1; D possibly corresponds to TRBD1 (5 bases). The CDR3 contains 12 residues. Trimming pared 6 bases from V and 8 bases from J, leaving 13 bases between. CDR1 is SNHLY, CDR2 FYNNEI, per germline. CDR3 region: CASSRRDGEAFF. CDR3 coding DNA: TGTGCCAGCAGCCGTAGGGACGGGGAAGCTTTCTTT. The full variable domain, in which reference TRBV2 and TRBJ1-1 provide the parts outside the CDR3, is EPEVTQTPSHQVTQMGQEVILRCVPISNHLYFYWYRQILGQKVEFLVSFYNNEISEKSEIFDDQFSVERPDGSNFTLKIRSTKLEDSAMYFCASSRRDGEAFFGQGTRLTVV.

The chain uses TRBV29-1 and TRBJ2-7; D is unclear. Germline CDR1 SQVTM, CDR2 ANQGSEA. The CDR3 runs 16 residues. CDR3: CSARLPLAGTGYEQYF. For the CDR3, the DNA is TGCAGTGCTAGGCTGCCTTTGGCAGGAACGGGCTACGAGCAGTACTTC.

The chain joins TRBV19 to TRBJ1-1; 10 nucleotides line up with TRBD1. Germline values: CDR1 LNHDA, CDR2 SQIVND (reference sequence). The CDR3 totals 15 residues. The ends lost 8 bases at V and 4 bases at J; junction bases unmatched: 10. The CDR3 protein is CASREGDRGPTEAFF. The CDR3, as DNA: TGTGCCAGTCGAGAGGGGGACAGGGGCCCCACTGAAGCTTTCTTT.

This clonotype was seen repeatedly, ten times or more. The chain joins TRBV9 to TRBJ1-2, with a weak D call TRBD1 (6 bases). The CDR3 is made up of 15 amino acids. The V end lost 0 bases, the J end lost 2 bases, and 11 bases lay between the germline ends. Germline lookup yields CDR1 SGDLS and CDR2 YYNGEE. The CDR3 sequence is CASSVAGGENYGYTF. The CDR3 DNA sequence: TGTGCCAGCAGCGTAGCCGGGGGCGAGAACTATGGCTACACCTTC.

This clonotype is a singleton in its sample. The V and J genes are TRBV25-1 and TRBJ1-4, with D possibly matching TRBD1 (6 bases). The V and J ends lost 2 bases and 7 bases respectively, with 11 bases between them. The length of the CDR3 is 14 residues. Germline CDR1 MGHDK, CDR2 SYGVNS. The DNA for the CDR3 is TGTGCCAGCAGTGAAGGAGGGGGTGGTGAAAAACTGTTTTTT. Translating gives CASSEGGGGEKLFF.

For this clonotype: At one end, the junction sequence differs from germline, possibly due to a read error. The J gene is TRBJ2-7, the V gene TRBV19; the D call may be TRBD1 or TRBD2 (5 bases each). The CDR3 spans 13 residues. Germline V CDR1 and CDR2: LNHDA, SQIVND (reference sequence). The CDR3 coding sequence is TGTGCCAGTAGTACCCGTACACGGGACCCCACCCACTTC. This encodes CASSTRTRDPTHF.

The chain links TRBV25-1 to TRBJ1-2, with 11 bases lining up with TRBD1. There are 13 residues in the CDR3. Trimming took 6 bases from V and 7 from J; bases not matched to a gene: 4. The germline V gene has CDR1 MGHDK and CDR2 SYGVNS. The CDR3, as DNA: TGTGCCAGCAGGGACAGGGGGCCAGGTGGCTACACCTTC. Translated, it gives CASRDRGPGGYTF.

The rearrangement uses TRBV20-1 and TRBJ2-1, with 8 bases identical to TRBD1. The V and J ends lost 3 bases and 2 bases, in that order; junction bases with no gene match: 0. Per germline, CDR1 DFQATT and CDR2 SNEGSKA (reference sequence). The CDR3 contains 13 residues. The CDR3 sequence is CSARTGAYNEQFF. In DNA, the CDR3 is TGCAGTGCTAGGACAGGGGCCTACAATGAGCAGTTCTTC.

The chain joins TRBV10-3 to TRBJ2-5; 7 bases are shared with TRBD2. The germline V gene has CDR1 ENHRY and CDR2 SYGVKD. The CDR3 covers 15 residues. With 3 bases clipped from V and 1 base from J, the junction kept 5 bases outside the gene matches. CDR3 residues: CAISESGESQETQYF. Written as DNA, the CDR3 is TGTGCCATCAGTGAAAGCGGGGAGTCCCAAGAGACCCAGTACTTC.